This T cell receptor (beta chain) originates from a study of blood T cell repertoires in COVID-19. This clone has just a few counts. Only in-frame clones appear in the TCRdb table, and some are missing; sequencing was by immunoSEQ multiplex PCR. The top ten clones hold 0.95% to 1.3% of a sample with approximately 330,000 clones, 90% of them seen once. Trimming took 5 bases from V and 4 from J; bases not matched to a gene: 6. Germline loops: CDR1 MNHEY, CDR2 SMNVEV (reference sequence). CDR3 size: 15 residues. The V and J genes are TRBV27 and TRBJ1-5; TRBD1 aligns across 9 bases. The source is a woman between 35 and 50 years old with COVID-19, enrolled during active disease. Input material: peripheral blood. The CDR3 protein is CASSQGQGWNQPQHF. CDR3 DNA sequence: TGTGCCAGCAGTCAGGGACAGGGATGGAATCAGCCCCAGCATTTT.